This TCR beta chain was sequenced during a study of regulatory T cells in long-lasting Graves disease. Study results and limitations: Persistent patients shared more public clonotypes (under 3,000) than newly diagnosed patients (roughly 960).

The time point denotes: newly diagnosed GD, antithyroid drugs for less than 3 months. PBMCs were the source of the RNA used for TCR sequencing. This clonotype has ten or more counts. What it recognizes is unknown. Between the trimmed V and J ends, which lost 6 bases and 4 bases, there was a span of 16 bases. Per germline, CDR1 SQVTM and CDR2 ANQGSEA. CDR3 length: 14 residues. In building TCR beta libraries, iRepertoire HTBI primers were used together with Arm-PCR of CDR3 regions. MiXCR was run by TCRdb on the multiplex PCR reads, yielding one entry per CDR3 protein. The sample records 350,000 to 550,000 distinct CDR3 sequences, about 15% being singletons. This sample was also put to use in a study of T cells in Graves' hyperthyroidism and ophthalmopathy. That publication notes: Most expanded thyroid clonotypes above 0.001 recurred in blood.

The sample consisted of peripheral blood mononuclear cells (PBMCs), taken at new diagnosis, from a patient treated with antithyroid drugs. The chain couples TRBV29-1 to TRBJ2-1, with TRBD1 as a possible D gene (7 bases). The receptor was derived from a woman between 18 and 29 years old with Graves disease. CDR3 sequence (DNA): TGCAGCGTCAGGGGGGACCACTTATACAATGAGCAGTTCTTC. It codes for CSVRGDHLYNEQFF.